These 15 T cell receptor beta chains share one sample of origin, sequenced in a study of T cells in Graves' hyperthyroidism and ophthalmopathy. RNA transcripts provided the source from which TCR beta CDR3 regions were amplified. During a first-round RT-PCR of the TCR CDR3, the HTBI primer set was used. TCRdb redid the calling of the multiplex PCR reads with MiXCR, one entry per CDR3 protein. Of hundreds of thousands of distinct CDR3 sequences in the sample, around 21% were seen once. Sequenced material: blood. These receptor sequences come from a man younger than 45 with Graves' ophthalmopathy.

This clonotype was recorded many times. The V call is TRBV28, the J call TRBJ2-7; TRBD2 matches 12 bases. The ends lost 6 bases at V and 3 bases at J; junction bases unmatched: 15. Per the germline V gene, CDR1 is MDHEN and CDR2 is SYDVKM. CDR3 size: 18 residues. In DNA, the CDR3 is TGTGCCAGCAGCCTAATACTCCGACTAGCGGGAGTCGACTACGAGCAGTACTTC. This encodes CASSLILRLAGVDYEQYF. Variable domain in full (rest from reference TRBV28 and TRBJ2-7): DVKVTQSSRYLVKRTGEKVFLECVQDMDHENMFWYRQDPGLGLRLIYFSYDVKMKEKGDIPEGYSVSREKKERFSLILESASTNQTSMYLCASSLILRLAGVDYEQYFGPGTRLTVT.

This clonotype was counted between two and nine times. The rearrangement links TRBV4-1 to TRBJ1-1; D call uncertain. Germline V gene sequence: CDR1 MGHRA, CDR2 YSYEKL. The V end lost 1 base, the J end lost 0 bases, and 6 bases lay between the germline ends. CDR3 length equals 14 residues. The CDR3 DNA sequence: TGCGCCAGCAGCCAAGGCGCAGTGAACACTGAAGCTTTCTTT. It is translated as CASSQGAVNTEAFF.

V gene TRBV28 combines with J gene TRBJ2-7, with D perhaps matching TRBD2 (5 bases). Germline CDR1 MDHEN, CDR2 SYDVKM. V shed 6 bases and J shed 9 bases, with 15 bases lying between them. The CDR3 is 12 residues long. This CDR3 is CASSLRTEGQYF. The CDR3 DNA is TGTGCCAGCAGCCTTAGGACTGAGGGGCAGTACTTC.

This clonotype was observed a few times. The chain combines TRBV12-5 with TRBJ2-1; 13 bases fit TRBD2. This CDR3 comprises 16 residues. V lost 2 bases, J lost 4 bases, and 2 bases stayed unmatched. CDR1 is LGHNT and CDR2 is FRNRAP in the germline V gene. Here the CDR3 DNA reads TGTGCTAGTGGTTTGAGGACTAGCGGGAGTTACAATGAGCAGTTCTTC. Translation gives CASGLRTSGSYNEQFF. The full variable domain, rest sourced from reference TRBV12-5 and TRBJ2-1, is DARVTQTPRHKVTEMGQEVTMRCQPILGHNTVFWYRQTMMQGLELLAYFRNRAPLDDSGMPKDRFSAEMPDATLATLKIQPSEPRDSAVYFCASGLRTSGSYNEQFFGPGTRLTVL.

In regard to this clonotype: Possible read error: a much larger clone is one base away. Likely a read error: the CDR3 ends without its conserved phenylalanine or tryptophan. This chain uses TRBV20-1 with TRBJ2-5, with D possibly being TRBD1 (6 bases). CDR1 DFQATT and CDR2 SNEGSKA come from the germline V gene (reference sequence). The CDR3 consists of 14 residues. V lost 6 bases and J 2 bases, leaving 16 bases between the germline ends. DNA of the CDR3: TGCAGTGCCAGCCTGGTCGGACAGCAAGAGACCCAGTACCTC. This codes for CSASLVGQQETQYL.

This clonotype was counted a few times. The chain uses TRBV19 and TRBJ2-5; perhaps D is TRBD1 or TRBD2 (5 bases each). Trimming removed 3 bases at V and 1 base at J, with 15 bases between. Germline values: CDR1 LNHDA, CDR2 SQIVND (reference sequence). The CDR3 extends over 16 amino acids. The CDR3 DNA reads as TGTGCCAGTAGTATGGACAAAACGGGGACCCAAGAGACCCAGTACTTC. This gives the protein CASSMDKTGTQETQYF.

The chain combines TRBV19 with TRBJ1-5; D uncertain. Germline CDR1 is LNHDA and CDR2 is SQIVND (reference sequence). Trimming cost V 5 bases and J 3 bases, with 14 bases left between them. The CDR3 extends over 15 amino acids. Here the CDR3 DNA reads TGTGCCAGTAGTTGGGCAGGCGGTAACAATCAGCCCCAGCATTTT. It yields the protein CASSWAGGNNQPQHF.

The rearrangement links TRBV28 to TRBJ2-1; 8 bases line up with TRBD1. The junction had 6 bases not matched to a gene; V was cut back by 3 bases and J by 2 bases. The CDR3 consists of 16 residues. CDR1 is MDHEN, CDR2 SYDVKM, per germline. The CDR3 nucleotides read TGTGCCAGCAGTTTTCAGGGGGCCTATACCTACAATGAGCAGTTCTTC. Its translation: CASSFQGAYTYNEQFF.

This clonotype was counted once. The rearrangement uses TRBV4-2 and TRBJ2-3; no reliable D call. This CDR3 has 17 residues. Deletions cut 0 bases from V and 0 bases from J, with 13 bases between. The V gene's germline CDR1 is LGHNA and CDR2 YNFKEQ. CDR3 sequence (DNA): TGTGCCAGCAGCCAAGATACCGTACCAGGAAGCACAGATACGCAGTATTTT. This gives the protein CASSQDTVPGSTDTQYF.

This clonotype was seen just once. A single base separates this from a much larger clone, so it may be a read error. The V and J genes are TRBV6-1 and TRBJ2-7; D gene ambiguous. Germline V gene lookup returns CDR1 MNHNS and CDR2 SASEGT. CDR3 length equals 12 residues. CDR3 sequence (DNA): TGTGCCAGCAGTGCAGCAGTCTACGAGCAGTGCTTC. It translates to CASSAAVYEQCF.

The rearrangement uses TRBV6-2 or TRBV6-3 and TRBJ2-7; D is unresolved. There are 14 residues in the CDR3. Germline-derived CDR1 and CDR2 are MNHEY and SVGEGT. V dropped 2 bases and J dropped 3 bases, with 11 bases sitting between them. DNA of the CDR3: TGTGCCAGCAGTTACGGGAACGCTTACTACGAGCAGTACTTC. This gives the protein CASSYGNAYYEQYF.

The chain uses TRBV7-9 and TRBJ1-4, with 8 bases aligning to TRBD1. The CDR3 is 15 residues long. The ends lost 5 bases at V and 4 bases at J; junction bases unmatched: 6. Per the germline V gene, CDR1 is SEHNR and CDR2 is FQNEAQ (reference sequence). The CDR3: CASSPGQGGNEKLFF. CDR3 in DNA: TGTGCCAGCAGCCCCGGACAGGGAGGTAATGAAAAACTGTTTTTT. The variable domain in full, completed from reference TRBV7-9 and TRBJ1-4, reads DTGVSQNPRHKITKRGQNVTFRCDPISEHNRLYWYRQTLGQGPEFLTYFQNEAQLEKSRLLSDRFSAERPKGSFSTLEIQRTEQGDSAMYLCASSPGQGGNEKLFFGSGTQLSVL.

This clonotype appeared a few times. CDR3 region: CATSSGTNTGELFF. The CDR3 DNA follows: TGTGCCACCTCAAGCGGGACGAACACCGGGGAGCTGTTTTTT. This chain uses TRBV7-2 with TRBJ2-2; 7 nucleotides agree with TRBD2. The CDR3 length is 14 residues. V shed 10 bases, J shed 0 bases, and the junction held 5 bases outside the gene matches. Looked up from germline, CDR1 is SGHTA and CDR2 is FQGNSA.

This clonotype was seen many times. The rearrangement links TRBV20-1 to TRBJ1-1; no reliable D call. The ends were cut back, 2 bases at V and 6 bases at J, with 7 bases in the middle. The CDR3 length is 11 residues. Germline values: CDR1 DFQATT, CDR2 SNEGSKA (reference sequence). The CDR3 sequence: CSARMVAEAFF. CDR3 sequence (DNA): TGCAGTGCTAGAATGGTAGCTGAAGCTTTCTTT.

This clonotype appeared many times. Compared with germline, one end of the junction differs, possibly owing to a read error. The chain links TRBV5-1 to TRBJ2-7; D is perhaps TRBD1 (5 bases). Germline assignment: CDR1 SGHRS and CDR2 YFSETQ. CDR3 length: 13 residues. The CDR3 loop is CASSPTGAYEQYF. The CDR3 DNA is TGTGCCAGCAGTCCAACAGGAGCCTACGAGCAGTACTTC.